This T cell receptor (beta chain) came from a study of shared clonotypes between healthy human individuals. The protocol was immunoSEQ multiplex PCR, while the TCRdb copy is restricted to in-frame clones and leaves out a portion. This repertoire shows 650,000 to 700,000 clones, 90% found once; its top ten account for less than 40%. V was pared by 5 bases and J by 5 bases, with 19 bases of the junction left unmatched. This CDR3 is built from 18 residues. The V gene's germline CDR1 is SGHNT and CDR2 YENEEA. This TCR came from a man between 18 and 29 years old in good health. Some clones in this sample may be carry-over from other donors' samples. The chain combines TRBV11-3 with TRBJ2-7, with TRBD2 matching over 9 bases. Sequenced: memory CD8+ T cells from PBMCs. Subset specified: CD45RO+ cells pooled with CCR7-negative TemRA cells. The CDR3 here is CASSPLRMLAGLPHEQYF. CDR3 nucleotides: TGTGCCAGCAGCCCCCTTAGGATGCTAGCGGGACTTCCCCACGAGCAGTACTTC.